Below, 30 T cell receptor beta chains from the same sample are listed, as sequenced in a study of T-cell memory formation after mild COVID-19. From the 5' RACE reads, TCRdb called clonotypes with MiXCR, one entry per CDR3 protein. The sample consists of hundreds of thousands of distinct CDR3 sequences, under 25% of them appearing once. The sample comprised PBMCs or a T cell subset sorted from them (not recorded which). The source is an adult woman who had mild COVID-19 (a few samples of this study predate the infection). Cell type and time point are not known.

CDR3 in DNA: TGTGCCAGCAGTGAAGTGGGACCCATGGGCACTGAAGCTTTCTTT. Translation gives CASSEVGPMGTEAFF. The chain joins TRBV2 to TRBJ1-1; tentatively, D is TRBD1 (5 bases). V lost 1 base and J lost 4, with 13 bases in between. CDR1 and CDR2 from the germline V gene are SNHLY and FYNNEI. The CDR3 spans 15 residues. The variable domain in full, completed from reference TRBV2 and TRBJ1-1, reads EPEVTQTPSHQVTQMGQEVILRCVPISNHLYFYWYRQILGQKVEFLVSFYNNEISEKSEIFDDQFSVERPDGSNFTLKIRSTKLEDSAMYFCASSEVGPMGTEAFFGQGTRLTVV.

The chain uses TRBV20-1 and TRBJ2-7; 9 bases line up with TRBD1. CDR3 length: 14 residues. Trimming at V came to 3 bases and at J to 7 bases, leaving 10 bases not matched to a gene. CDR1 is DFQATT and CDR2 is SNEGSKA in the germline V gene (reference sequence). The CDR3 is CSASAGQGTGEQYF. CDR3 sequence (DNA): TGCAGTGCTAGTGCGGGACAGGGAACTGGGGAGCAGTACTTC.

The V and J genes are TRBV5-1 and TRBJ2-5; 7 positions agree with TRBD1. The CDR3 is 15 residues long. Germline values: CDR1 SGHRS, CDR2 YFSETQ. V shed 3 bases, J shed 4 bases, and the junction held 9 bases outside the gene matches. The CDR3 coding sequence is TGCGCCAGCAGCTCTCAGACAGGGTGGGGAGAGACCCAGTACTTC. Its translation: CASSSQTGWGETQYF.

The gene calls are TRBV18 and TRBJ2-4, with TRBD2 identical over 9 bases. J was trimmed by 0 bases and V by 0 bases; bases with no gene match: 3. The CDR3 length is 17 residues. In germline, CDR1 is KGHSH, CDR2 LQKENI. The CDR3 sequence: CASSPPALAGAKNIQYF. CDR3 DNA sequence: TGTGCCAGCTCACCACCGGCACTAGCGGGAGCCAAAAACATTCAGTACTTC.

The chain has TRBV5-4 and TRBJ2-7; TRBD2 agrees at 11 bases. From germline, CDR1 is SGHNT and CDR2 YYREEE (reference sequence). The V segment lost 0 bases and the J segment 2 bases; nucleotides outside the gene matches: 10. This CDR3 region has 18 residues. This CDR3 is CASSLAGLAGGRPYEQYF. The DNA of the CDR3 is TGTGCCAGCAGCTTGGCAGGGCTAGCGGGAGGCCGCCCCTACGAGCAGTACTTC.

This clonotype was seen a few times. V is TRBV29-1 and J is TRBJ2-7, with TRBD2 as a possible D gene (5 bases). Trimming cost V 6 bases and J 0 bases, with 15 bases left between them. The CDR3 is 14 amino acids. Germline V CDR1 and CDR2: SQVTM, ANQGSEA. In DNA, the CDR3 is TGCAGCGTCGTAGGATGGACTGTCTCCTACGAGCAGTACTTC. Translation: CSVVGWTVSYEQYF.

This clonotype appeared a few times. This chain joins TRBV20-1 and TRBJ2-5, with 9 nucleotides matching TRBD1. The V segment lost 0 bases and the J segment 5 bases; nucleotides outside the gene matches: 7. Germline V gives CDR1 DFQATT, CDR2 SNEGSKA (reference sequence). The CDR3 runs to 15 residues. The CDR3 here is CSARDNRGRGETQYF. The CDR3 DNA follows: TGCAGTGCTAGAGATAACAGGGGGCGCGGGGAGACCCAGTACTTC.

There are many counts of this clonotype. V usage is TRBV25-1 and J usage is TRBJ2-4; D is undetermined. The CDR3 spans 15 residues. Germline CDR1 MGHDK, CDR2 SYGVNS. Trimming cost V 3 bases and J 4 bases, with 13 bases left between them. CDR3 amino acids: CASSEGSVSKNIQYF. The CDR3 DNA sequence: TGTGCCAGCAGTGAGGGTTCGGTTTCGAAAAACATTCAGTACTTC.

The table lists this clonotype with a few counts. The V gene is TRBV4-1, the J gene TRBJ2-3, with 7 bases identical to TRBD1. CDR1 MGHRA and CDR2 YSYEKL come from the germline V gene. CDR3 length: 18 residues. The V segment lost 4 bases and the J segment 3 bases; nucleotides outside the gene matches: 16. CDR3 region: CASSPPVPRGRRTDTQYF. The CDR3 nucleotides read TGCGCCAGCAGCCCACCCGTTCCAAGGGGGCGTAGGACAGATACGCAGTATTTT.

This clonotype was detected a few times. The chain recombines TRBV9 with TRBJ2-2; 7 nucleotides match TRBD1. Germline lookup yields CDR1 SGDLS and CDR2 YYNGEE. V shed 0 bases, J shed 7 bases, and the junction held 6 bases outside the gene matches. This CDR3 comprises 15 residues. CDR3 amino acids: CASSVALRGFGELFF. The DNA of the CDR3 is TGTGCCAGCAGCGTAGCCCTCAGGGGGTTCGGGGAGCTGTTTTTT. The whole variable domain, remainder taken from reference TRBV9 and TRBJ2-2, is DSGVTQTPKHLITATGQRVTLRCSPRSGDLSVYWYQQSLDQGLQFLIQYYNGEERAKGNILERFSAQQFPDLHSELNLSSLELGDSALYFCASSVALRGFGELFFGEGSRLTVL.

The V gene is TRBV19, the J gene TRBJ2-1; 15 bases agree with TRBD2. Trimming cost V 5 bases and J 7 bases; bases outside gene matches: 9. Germline V gene sequence: CDR1 LNHDA, CDR2 SQIVND (reference sequence). The CDR3 is 17 amino acids. CDR3 in DNA: TGTGCCAGTAGTCGCGGACTAGCGGGAGGGCCGAAAAATGAGCAGTTCTTC. Amino acid sequence: CASSRGLAGGPKNEQFF. The complete variable domain, with remaining parts taken from reference TRBV19 and TRBJ2-1, reads DGGITQSPKYLFRKEGQNVTLSCEQNLNHDAMYWYRQDPGQGLRLIYYSQIVNDFQKGDIAEGYSVSREKKESFPLTVTSAQKNPTAFYLCASSRGLAGGPKNEQFFGPGTRLTVL.

V and J are TRBV9 and TRBJ2-7; 11 nucleotides line up with TRBD1. Germline V CDR1 and CDR2: SGDLS, YYNGEE. This CDR3 spans 16 amino acids. V shed 0 bases and J 1 base; nucleotides not matched to a gene: 3. CDR3: CASSVAGTGGSYEQYF. The DNA for the CDR3 is TGTGCCAGCAGCGTAGCCGGGACAGGGGGGTCCTACGAGCAGTACTTC.

This chain connects TRBV5-1 to TRBJ2-6, with a possible D match to TRBD2 (5 bases). The V gene's germline CDR1 is SGHRS and CDR2 YFSETQ. V gave up 7 bases and J gave up 0 bases, with 11 bases separating them. The length of the CDR3 is 15 residues. Here the CDR3 reads CASGPRGSGANVLTF. CDR3 DNA: TGCGCCAGCGGGCCCCGGGGCTCTGGGGCCAACGTCCTGACTTTC.

This clonotype was detected many times. The gene calls are TRBV5-1 and TRBJ2-7; possibly TRBD2 for D (6 bases). The germline V and J ends were trimmed by 7 bases and 5 bases, with 22 bases remaining between them. CDR3 length: 15 residues. Germline CDR1 SGHRS, CDR2 YFSETQ. The CDR3 loop reads CASSPAGTGINEQYF. In DNA, the CDR3 is TGCGCCAGCTCTCCGGCGGGGACCGGCATAAACGAGCAGTACTTC. Full variable domain (missing parts from reference TRBV5-1 and TRBJ2-7): KAGVTQTPRYLIKTRGQQVTLSCSPISGHRSVSWYQQTPGQGLQFLFEYFSETQRNKGNFPGRFSGRQFSNSRSEMNVSTLELGDSALYLCASSPAGTGINEQYFGPGTRLTVT.

This clonotype was counted a few times. This rearrangement joins TRBV28 to TRBJ1-1; tentative D call: TRBD1 (6 bases). Germline V lookup: CDR1 MDHEN, CDR2 SYDVKM. The CDR3 totals 15 residues. V shed 3 bases and J shed 1 base, with 12 bases lying between them. The CDR3 spells CASSFAGHSNTEAFF. The CDR3 DNA reads as TGTGCCAGCAGTTTCGCGGGACACTCGAACACTGAAGCTTTCTTT.

This clonotype was seen more than once but under ten times. The rearrangement uses TRBV4-2 and TRBJ2-5; tentative D call: TRBD2 (5 bases). Trimming left V 4 bases short and J 2 bases short, with 11 bases between. Per germline, CDR1 LGHNA and CDR2 YNFKEQ. CDR3 length: 14 residues. This chain's CDR3 is CASSRGRGQETQYF. The CDR3, as DNA: TGTGCCAGCAGCCGAGGACGGGGTCAAGAGACCCAGTACTTC.

J is TRBJ2-7 and V is TRBV10-3; TRBD2 matches 7 bases. This CDR3 comprises 14 residues. The germline CDR1 and CDR2 sequences are ENHRY and SYGVKD. V gave up 3 bases and J gave up 4 bases; unmatched junction bases: 6. This CDR3 reads CAISDPSGDYEQYF. The CDR3 nucleotides are TGTGCCATCAGTGACCCTAGCGGAGATTACGAGCAGTACTTC.

This clonotype was seen only a few times. This sequence joins TRBV6-2 or TRBV6-3 and TRBJ2-7; D not resolved. Germline CDR1 and CDR2: MNHEY and SVGEGT. CDR3 length equals 13 residues. The V end lost 2 bases, the J end lost 7 bases, and 12 bases lay between the germline ends. Written as DNA, the CDR3 is TGTGCCAGCAGTTACCGGGCCTTGGGAGAGCAGTACTTC. Translating gives CASSYRALGEQYF.

The chain uses TRBV29-1 and TRBJ1-1; possibly TRBD1 for D (5 bases). The CDR3 is 13 residues long. Trimming cost V 5 bases and J 0 bases, with 10 bases left between them. Germline CDR1 and CDR2: SQVTM and ANQGSEA. The CDR3 bases are TGCAGCGTTAAGACAGACCTGAACACTGAAGCTTTCTTT. It yields the protein CSVKTDLNTEAFF.

The chain has TRBV19 and TRBJ1-1; no reliable D call. CDR1 LNHDA and CDR2 SQIVND come from the germline V gene (reference sequence). The CDR3 is made up of 15 amino acids. V shed 7 bases and J shed 6 bases, with 21 bases lying between them. CDR3: CASTDQAGMKAEAFF. The CDR3 coding sequence is TGTGCCAGTACCGATCAGGCGGGGATGAAGGCTGAAGCTTTCTTT.

This clonotype was counted a few times. This chain connects TRBV6-1 to TRBJ1-5; D is unresolved. This CDR3 comprises 15 residues. The V and J ends lost 6 bases and 2 bases respectively, with 14 bases between them. Germline assignment: CDR1 MNHNS and CDR2 SASEGT. Here the CDR3 reads CASSDNTERNQPQHF. DNA of the CDR3: TGTGCCAGCAGCGACAATACAGAACGCAATCAGCCCCAGCATTTT.

The genes are TRBV28 and TRBJ2-1; TRBD2 aligns across 11 bases. CDR3 size: 17 residues. V lost 3 bases, J lost 8 bases, and 12 bases stayed unmatched. CDR1 and CDR2 (germline): MDHEN, SYDVKM. The CDR3 sequence is CASSLGLISGRADEQFF. For the CDR3, the DNA is TGTGCCAGCAGTTTGGGTCTAATTAGCGGGAGGGCCGATGAGCAGTTCTTC.

The V and J genes are TRBV10-3 and TRBJ1-4; a possible D gene is TRBD1 (5 bases). The CDR3 runs to 14 residues. V shed 4 bases and J shed 8 bases, with 14 bases lying between them. Germline CDR1 is ENHRY and CDR2 is SYGVKD. CDR3 loop: CAISGAGSGEKLFF. CDR3 sequence (DNA): TGTGCCATCAGTGGGGCAGGATCAGGGGAAAAACTGTTTTTT.

The chain recombines TRBV6-2 or TRBV6-3 with TRBJ2-7, with TRBD1 identical over 7 bases. This CDR3 spans 16 amino acids. The ends lost 0 bases at V and 4 bases at J; junction bases unmatched: 9. Germline CDR1 MNHEY, CDR2 SVGEGT. The CDR3 reads CASSYSTTGESYEQYF. The DNA of the CDR3 is TGTGCCAGCAGTTACTCGACAACAGGGGAATCGTACGAGCAGTACTTC.

The rearrangement links TRBV19 to TRBJ2-5; 9 nucleotides agree with TRBD1. Germline assignment: CDR1 LNHDA and CDR2 SQIVND (reference sequence). CDR3 length: 18 amino acids. The junction had 19 bases not matched to a gene; V was cut back by 9 bases and J by 2 bases. CDR3 residues: CARGQGTKFRGDQETQYF. The CDR3 bases are TGTGCCAGGGGACAGGGAACCAAATTCCGCGGAGATCAAGAGACCCAGTACTTC.

The chain couples TRBV11-2 to TRBJ2-3; D is perhaps TRBD1 or TRBD2 (6 bases each). There are 15 residues in the CDR3. The germline V gene has CDR1 SGHAT and CDR2 FQNNGV. Trimming took 1 base from V and 1 from J, leaving 9 bases between them. The CDR3 spells CASSLARGRTDTQYF. CDR3 DNA: TGTGCCAGCAGCTTAGCCCGGGGGCGCACAGATACGCAGTATTTT.

This chain links TRBV20-1 with TRBJ2-2, with TRBD1 identical over 11 bases. Germline loops: CDR1 DFQATT, CDR2 SNEGSKA (reference sequence). V was pared by 2 bases and J by 4 bases, with 3 bases of the junction left unmatched. The CDR3 has 15 amino acids. The CDR3 DNA reads as TGCAGTGCTAGATCCGGGACAGGGGGCACCGGGGAGCTGTTTTTT. This translates into CSARSGTGGTGELFF.

V usage is TRBV7-9 and J usage is TRBJ2-7; 7 positions agree with TRBD2. J lost 7 bases, V lost 5 bases, and 14 bases had no gene match. Germline V gives CDR1 SEHNR, CDR2 FQNEAQ (reference sequence). The CDR3 is made up of 15 amino acids. The CDR3 loop reads CASSTSVEGVREQYF. CDR3 in DNA: TGTGCCAGCAGCACTAGCGTCGAGGGTGTAAGGGAGCAGTACTTC.

The chain recombines TRBV20-1 with TRBJ2-7, with D possibly matching TRBD2 (7 bases). Germline-derived CDR1 and CDR2 are DFQATT and SNEGSKA (reference sequence). This CDR3 has 16 amino acids. Deletions cut 0 bases from V and 9 bases from J, with 24 bases between. CDR3 nucleotide sequence: TGCAGTGCTAGAGATACCGGGACACCCAGCGGGGCATGGCAGTACTTC. As protein: CSARDTGTPSGAWQYF.

This chain uses TRBV6-5 with TRBJ1-6; 8 bases are a match to TRBD1. Germline-derived CDR1 and CDR2 are MNHEY and SVGAGI. V lost 5 bases, J lost 9 bases, and 3 bases stayed unmatched. The CDR3 totals 13 residues. The CDR3 coding sequence is TGTGCCAGCAGTGACAGGGGTGCTTCACCCCTCCACTTT. Protein product: CASSDRGASPLHF.